This entry concerns a single T cell receptor beta chain. Its antigen is unknown. Assay: immunoSEQ multiplex PCR; the TCRdb copy retains only in-frame clones and omits some. The data hold about 83,000 clones, with over 75% observed a single time. This CDR3 is built from 13 residues. With 3 bases removed from V and 5 bases from J, the gap between germline ends came to 10 bases. The entry originates in a study of T cell responses to AZD1222 COVID-19 vaccine. Study results and limitations: The sample set comprised mostly white British donors with more females, and clonal diversity was possibly underestimated. The study sampled repertoires only after the peak T cell response. Across the whole spike, CD4 TCRs peaked at regions 160-218 and 743-854. Baseline serology detected seropositivity in only six or seven AZD1222 recipients.

This receptor was taken from an adult in good health. The gene calls are TRBV12-3 or TRBV12-4 and TRBJ2-5; D possibly corresponds to TRBD1 (5 bases). Material: peripheral blood, obtained on day 0 of MenACWY control vaccination. The CDR3 reads CASSFAWGETQYF. The CDR3 DNA follows: TGTGCCAGCAGTTTTGCGTGGGGCGAGACCCAGTACTTC.